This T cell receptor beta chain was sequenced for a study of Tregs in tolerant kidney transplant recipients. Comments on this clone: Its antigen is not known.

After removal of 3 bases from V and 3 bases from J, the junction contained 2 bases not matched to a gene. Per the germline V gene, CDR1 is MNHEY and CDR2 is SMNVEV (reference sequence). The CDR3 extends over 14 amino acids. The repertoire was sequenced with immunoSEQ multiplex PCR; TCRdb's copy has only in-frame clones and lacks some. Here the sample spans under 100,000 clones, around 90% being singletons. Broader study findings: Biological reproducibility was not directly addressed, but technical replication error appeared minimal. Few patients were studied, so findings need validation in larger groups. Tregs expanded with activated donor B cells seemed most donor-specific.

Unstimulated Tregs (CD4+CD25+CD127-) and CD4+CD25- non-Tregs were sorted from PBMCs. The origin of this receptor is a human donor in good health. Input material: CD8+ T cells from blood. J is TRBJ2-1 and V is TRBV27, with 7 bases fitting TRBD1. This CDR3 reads CASSFAGGYNEQFF. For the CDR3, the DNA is TGTGCCAGCAGTTTTGCAGGGGGCTACAATGAGCAGTTCTTC.